These 18 T cell receptor beta chains share one sample of origin, sequenced in a study of CD8+ T cells in alopecia areata. Treatment of the sample: oral pan-JAK inhibitor, 5-10 mg twice daily. Following RNA extraction, reverse transcription yielded cDNA that acted as the sequencing template. Produced via immunoSEQ multiplex PCR; TCRdb's table is partial and in-frame only. The table includes about 140,000 clones, roughly 86% detected once. The specimen comprised CD8+ T cells sorted from blood, sampled at week 4, from a patient treated with tofacitinib. All receptors derive from a human donor with alopecia areata.

The J gene is TRBJ1-2, the V gene TRBV9; D is unresolved. The CDR3 loop spans 16 amino acids. The V end was cut by 4 bases, the J end by 4 bases, with 20 bases between. Germline CDR1 reads SGDLS; CDR2 reads YYNGEE. CDR3 in DNA: TGTGCCAGCAGCCCTCGGATAGACCCGCGTACCTATGGCTACACCTTC. Protein: CASSPRIDPRTYGYTF.

The rearrangement joins TRBV5-1 to TRBJ2-2; TRBD1 matches 8 bases. The CDR3 totals 15 residues. The junction had 8 bases not matched to a gene; V was cut back by 9 bases and J by 1 base. Germline CDR1 reads SGHRS; CDR2 reads YFSETQ. The CDR3 reads CAIRGQGENTGELFF. The CDR3 DNA reads as TGCGCCATCAGAGGACAGGGCGAGAACACCGGGGAGCTGTTTTTT.

The chain has TRBV29-1 and TRBJ2-7, with D perhaps matching TRBD2 (6 bases). V lost 5 bases and J lost 0, with 11 bases in between. The CDR3 is 13 amino acids. The germline CDR1 and CDR2 sequences are SQVTM and ANQGSEA. The CDR3 DNA sequence: TGCAGCGTTCGAGAGGGAGGCTCCTACGAGCAGTACTTC. This encodes CSVREGGSYEQYF.

This clone has only one observation. The chain combines TRBV4-2 with TRBJ2-6; no definite D call. The CDR3 covers 21 residues. V dropped 1 base and J dropped 0 bases, with 22 bases sitting between them. CDR1 and CDR2 (germline): LGHNA, YNFKEQ. DNA of the CDR3: TGTGCCAGCAGCCAAGTCCCTCCGCGACAAACGCCTGACTCTGGGGCCAACGTCCTGACTTTC. The encoded protein is CASSQVPPRQTPDSGANVLTF.

This rearrangement joins TRBV30 to TRBJ2-1, with 8 nucleotides matching TRBD2. V dropped 2 bases and J dropped 6; count of bases not matched to a gene: 6. This CDR3 has 14 residues. Looked up from germline, CDR1 is GTSNPN and CDR2 is SVGIG (reference sequence). The CDR3 loop reads CAWSIGGAFNEQFF. CDR3 bases: TGTGCCTGGAGTATCGGGGGGGCCTTCAATGAGCAGTTCTTC.

The chain links TRBV6-1 to TRBJ1-1; D not certain. The length of the CDR3 is 14 residues. The V end lost 7 bases, the J end lost 1 base, and 13 bases lay between the germline ends. CDR1 MNHNS and CDR2 SASEGT come from the germline V gene. Here the CDR3 reads CASNAHKGNTEAFF. In DNA form, the CDR3 reads TGTGCCAGCAATGCCCACAAGGGGAACACTGAAGCTTTCTTT.

The chain links TRBV7-9 to TRBJ2-5; TRBD2 agrees at 12 bases. The trim removed 2 bases at V and 7 bases at J, leaving 5 bases unmatched. CDR1 and CDR2 from the germline V gene are SEHNR and FQNEAQ (reference sequence). The CDR3 sequence is 15 residues long. This CDR3 reads CASSLSSSGRGTQYF. The CDR3 bases are TGTGCCAGCAGCTTATCCTCTAGCGGGAGGGGGACCCAGTACTTC.

To note about this clone: The conserved final phenylalanine or tryptophan is absent from the CDR3, which likely points to a read error. J is TRBJ1-1 and V is TRBV7-6; no clear D. Per the germline V gene, CDR1 is SGHVS and CDR2 is FNYEAQ. Deletions cut 3 bases from V and 5 bases from J, with 7 bases between. The CDR3 has 12 amino acids. The CDR3 spells CASSFGETEAFL. In DNA, the CDR3 is TGTGCCAGCAGCTTTGGGGAGACTGAAGCTTTCCTT.

The chain has TRBV5-4 and TRBJ2-7; D unresolved. With 3 bases removed from V and 3 bases from J, the gap between germline ends came to 10 bases. Germline V CDR1 and CDR2: SGHNT, YYREEE (reference sequence). This CDR3 comprises 13 residues. The CDR3 region is CASSYEDFYEQYF. The CDR3 DNA is TGTGCCAGCAGCTATGAGGATTTCTACGAGCAGTACTTC. Variable domain in full (rest from reference TRBV5-4 and TRBJ2-7): ETGVTQSPTHLIKTRGQQVTLRCSSQSGHNTVSWYQQALGQGPQFIFQYYREEENGRGNFPPRFSGLQFPNYSSELNVNALELDDSALYLCASSYEDFYEQYFGPGTRLTVT.

V usage is TRBV30 and J usage is TRBJ2-1; D unclear. Trimming left V 2 bases short and J 9 bases short, with 14 bases between. In germline, CDR1 is GTSNPN, CDR2 SVGIG (reference sequence). The CDR3 contains 13 residues. Written as DNA, the CDR3 is TGTGCCTGGAGTTCGGGCGAAAATACTGAGCAGTTCTTC. Its translation is CAWSSGENTEQFF.

V usage is TRBV7-6 and J usage is TRBJ2-1; the D gene is possibly TRBD2 (6 bases). The CDR3 loop spans 15 amino acids. V was trimmed by 1 base and J by 2 bases, leaving 9 bases between them. Per the germline V gene, CDR1 is SGHVS and CDR2 is FNYEAQ. As DNA, the CDR3 is TGTGCCAGCAGCTTAGATTCTAGCGCCTACAATGAGCAGTTCTTC. Its translation: CASSLDSSAYNEQFF.

This chain links TRBV6-5 with TRBJ1-1; D remains ambiguous. With 3 bases removed from V and 1 base from J, the gap between germline ends came to 6 bases. The CDR3 sequence is 13 residues long. CDR1 is MNHEY, CDR2 SVGAGI, per germline. The CDR3 DNA reads TGTGCCAGCAGTTATAACCCGAACACTGAAGCTTTCTTT. Its translation: CASSYNPNTEAFF.

V is TRBV6-5 and J is TRBJ2-6; D gene ambiguous. V was pared by 0 bases and J by 4 bases, with 10 bases between. CDR3 length: 16 residues. The V gene's germline CDR1 is MNHEY and CDR2 SVGAGI. The CDR3 region has the DNA TGTGCCAGCAGTTACTCTTACGGGCCCGGGGCCAACGTCCTGACTTTC. This translates into CASSYSYGPGANVLTF.

This clone was counted only a few times. This chain joins TRBV6-1 and TRBJ2-7, with D tentatively TRBD1 (6 bases). This CDR3 is 11 amino acids long. V lost 5 bases, J lost 6 bases, and 8 bases lay in between. Germline CDR1 and CDR2: MNHNS and SASEGT. CDR3 nucleotides: TGTGCCAGCAGTTTGGGGGCCGAGCAGTACTTC. Its translation is CASSLGAEQYF.

As DNA, the CDR3 is TGTGCCAGCAGTTACTCGACATGGGGGCCGGATACGCAGTATTTT. Protein sequence: CASSYSTWGPDTQYF. This chain joins TRBV6-6 and TRBJ2-3; D perhaps matches TRBD1 (6 bases). Per the germline V gene, CDR1 is MNHNY and CDR2 is SVGAGI (reference sequence). V lost 0 bases and J lost 6, with 13 bases in between. The length of the CDR3 is 15 residues.

The V call is TRBV7-9, the J call TRBJ2-1; unclear D gene. The V end lost 2 bases, the J end lost 4 bases, and 12 bases lay between the germline ends. The CDR3 runs 15 residues. The germline gives CDR1 SEHNR, CDR2 FQNEAQ (reference sequence). This CDR3 is CASSLPRFSYNEQFF. The CDR3 nucleotides read TGTGCCAGCAGCTTACCACGTTTCTCTTACAATGAGCAGTTCTTC.

The chain's CDR3 is CASSRRDTTYEQYF. The CDR3 nucleotides read TGTGCCAGCAGCCGCCGGGACACTACCTACGAGCAGTACTTC. The chain carries TRBV21-1 and TRBJ2-7; no check of the table's D call, TRBD1, against the DNA was made. TRBV21-1 is assigned pseudogene status. This CDR3 region has 14 residues.

The chain couples TRBV5-6 to TRBJ2-3; D perhaps matches TRBD1 (5 bases). There are 15 residues in the CDR3. Trimming removed 0 bases from V and 2 bases from J, with 10 bases in between. CDR1 is SGHDT and CDR2 is YYEEEE in the germline V gene. CDR3 nucleotides: TGTGCCAGCAGCTTGGGACAGATTCTCACAGATACGCAGTATTTT. It translates to CASSLGQILTDTQYF.